This paragraph reports one TCR beta chain. Germline CDR1 LNHNV, CDR2 YYDKDF (reference sequence). Trimming cost V 6 bases and J 6 bases, with 14 bases left between them. This CDR3 contains 13 residues. These data originate in a study of cytomegalovirus exposure and HLA in healthy donors. It was with 60 Vbeta and 13 Jbeta primers that the PCR ran. Libraries were prepared by immunoSEQ multiplex PCR; TCRdb keeps only in-frame clonotypes and omits some of them. In the table there are some 150,000 clones, roughly 85% of which are singletons. The chain carries TRBV15 and TRBJ1-2; D is possibly TRBD1 (6 bases). This TCR was recovered from a woman younger than 30 in good health and CMV-seronegative. Source material: PBMCs. Here the CDR3 reads CATRPIKGDGYTF. As DNA, the CDR3 is TGTGCCACCAGGCCCATTAAGGGGGATGGCTACACCTTC.